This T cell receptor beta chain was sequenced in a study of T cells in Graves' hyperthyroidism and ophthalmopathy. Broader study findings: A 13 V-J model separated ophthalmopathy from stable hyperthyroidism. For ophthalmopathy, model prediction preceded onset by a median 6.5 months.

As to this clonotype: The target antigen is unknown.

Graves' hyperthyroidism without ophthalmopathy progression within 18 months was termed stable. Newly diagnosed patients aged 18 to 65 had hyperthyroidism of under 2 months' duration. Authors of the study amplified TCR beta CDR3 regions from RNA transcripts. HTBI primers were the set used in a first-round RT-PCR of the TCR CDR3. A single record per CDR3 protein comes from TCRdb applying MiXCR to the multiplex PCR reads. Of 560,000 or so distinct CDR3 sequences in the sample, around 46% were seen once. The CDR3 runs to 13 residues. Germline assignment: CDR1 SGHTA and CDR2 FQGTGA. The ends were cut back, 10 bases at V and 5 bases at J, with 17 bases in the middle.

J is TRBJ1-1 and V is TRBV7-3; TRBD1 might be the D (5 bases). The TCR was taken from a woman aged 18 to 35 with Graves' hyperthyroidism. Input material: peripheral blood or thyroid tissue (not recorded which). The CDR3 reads CATEGTRETEAFF. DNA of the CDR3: TGTGCCACCGAGGGGACCAGGGAGACTGAAGCTTTCTTT.